This is a list of T cell receptor beta chains from one sample in a study of blood T cell repertoires in COVID-19. The table came from immunoSEQ multiplex PCR; TCRdb's copy has only in-frame clones and leaves some out. The sample yields 80,000 to 100,000 clones, about 85% seen once. Sample: peripheral blood. These receptors originate from a man in his sixties or seventies with acute or convalescent COVID-19. The CDR3 runs from the conserved cysteine through the conserved F or W. Fields, in order: clone size, V gene, J gene, D gene, CDR3 DNA, CDR3 protein. D genes are given only for firm matches. Not all rows give a size; the values are once, few, many and, for expanded clones, a class.

>.|TRBV3-1/TRBV3-2|TRBJ1-6|.
TGTGCCAGCAGCCAAGAAAGTTGGGGCGATTCACCCCTCCACTTT
CASSQESWGDSPLHF
>.|TRBV19|TRBJ1-6|TRBD1
TGTGCCAGTAGTACGATGACAGGGTCAGGGGATTCACCCCTCCACTTT
CASSTMTGSGDSPLHF
>.|TRBV5-4|TRBJ2-3|TRBD2
TGTGCCAGCAGCTTGAGCGGGGGCCTAGCCGGTACGCAGTATTTT
CASSLSGGLAGTQYF
>few|TRBV5-8|TRBJ1-6|.
TGTGCCAGCAGCCCGTGGGCAGGCGCCAGTACCTCCTATAATTCACCCCTCCACTTT
CASSPWAGASTSYNSPLHF
>few|TRBV28|TRBJ1-3|TRBD1
TGTGCCAGCAGTTTATTGGGGACAGAGCGGAACACCATATATTTT
CASSLLGTERNTIYF
>.|TRBV20-1|TRBJ2-1|.
TGCAGTGCTAGTTTTAAGGGGGTAATCTACAATGAGCAGTTCTTC
CSASFKGVIYNEQFF
>medium-sized|TRBV11-2|TRBJ1-3|.
TGTGCCAGCAGCGGAGCGCGCTCTGGAAACACCATATATTTT
CASSGARSGNTIYF
>.|TRBV5-1|TRBJ1-2|.
TGCGCCAGCAGCCCAATCAGTGACTCTGGCTACACCTTC
CASSPISDSGYTF
>.|TRBV5-1|TRBJ1-6|TRBD1
TGCGCCAGCAGCTCGACAGGGGAGAACAATTCACCCCTCCACTTT
CASSSTGENNSPLHF
>.|TRBV6-5|TRBJ1-3|.
TGTGCCAGCAGTACTAGACCCTTCTCTGGAAACACCATATATTTT
CASSTRPFSGNTIYF
>.|TRBV5-1|TRBJ2-5|TRBD1
TGCGCCAGCAGCCCTGGGACAGGGGTTGAGACCCAGTACTTC
CASSPGTGVETQYF
>.|TRBV5-6|TRBJ2-7|TRBD1
TGTGCCAGCAGCCCCGACAGGGACGAGCAGTACTTC
CASSPDRDEQYF
>.|TRBV11-3|TRBJ2-1|TRBD2
TGTGCCAGCAGCGACTACGCGGGACTACTTAACAATGAGCAGTTCTTC
CASSDYAGLLNNEQFF
>.|TRBV4-1|TRBJ1-5|TRBD1
TGCGCCAGCAGCCAAAGACAGGGGGCCGGTAGCAATCAGCCCCAGCATTTT
CASSQRQGAGSNQPQHF
>once|TRBV28|TRBJ1-3|TRBD1
TGTGCCAGCAGTCCGGGGACAGGGACTGGAAACACCATATATTTT
CASSPGTGTGNTIYF
>.|TRBV5-1|TRBJ2-1|.
TGCGCCAGCAGCTTGGGCGCAGGTGGCAATGAGCAGTTCTTC
CASSLGAGGNEQFF
>.|TRBV6-2/TRBV6-3|TRBJ1-5|TRBD1
TGTGCCAGCAGCCCTTACAGGGGGCTAGGCAGCAATCAGCCCCAGCATTTT
CASSPYRGLGSNQPQHF
>.|TRBV2|TRBJ2-1|.
TGTGCCAGCAGTGAACGAGTAGCGGTTACCTACAATGAGCAGTTCTTC
CASSERVAVTYNEQFF